This entry is about one T cell receptor beta chain. Its antigen is currently unknown. The data were produced by immunoSEQ multiplex PCR, yet TCRdb's version contains in-frame clones alone and is incomplete. This table has some 150,000 clones, 80% to 85% appearing once. V gave up 4 bases and J gave up 1 base; unmatched junction bases: 4. This CDR3 region has 15 residues. Germline-derived CDR1 and CDR2 are PRHDT and FYEKMQ (reference sequence). The data derive from a study of T cell responses to AZD1222 COVID-19 vaccine. Study findings and constraints: Vaccine-associated CD4 TCRs ranged over spike, dominating at 160-218 and 743-854.

The source was peripheral blood, collected on day 0 of MenACWY control vaccination. This receptor was taken from an adult in good health. The rearrangement joins TRBV13 to TRBJ1-3; 7 bases are shared with TRBD1. In nucleotides, the CDR3 is TGTGCCAGCAGCTCGAGACAGGGATCTGGAAACACCATATATTTT. Translated, it gives CASSSRQGSGNTIYF.